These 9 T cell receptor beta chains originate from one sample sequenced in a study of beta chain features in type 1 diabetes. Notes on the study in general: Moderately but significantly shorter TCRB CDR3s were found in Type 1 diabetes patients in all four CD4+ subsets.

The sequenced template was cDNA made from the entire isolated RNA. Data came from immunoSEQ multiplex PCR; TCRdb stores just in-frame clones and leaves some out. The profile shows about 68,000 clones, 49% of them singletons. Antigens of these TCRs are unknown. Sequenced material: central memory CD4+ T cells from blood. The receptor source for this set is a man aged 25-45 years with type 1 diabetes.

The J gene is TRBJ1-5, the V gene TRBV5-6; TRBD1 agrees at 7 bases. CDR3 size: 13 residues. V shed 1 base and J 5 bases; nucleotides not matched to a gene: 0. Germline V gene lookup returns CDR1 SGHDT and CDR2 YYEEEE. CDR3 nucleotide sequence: TGTGCCAGCAGCTTGACAGGGGATCAGCCCCAGCATTTT. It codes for CASSLTGDQPQHF.

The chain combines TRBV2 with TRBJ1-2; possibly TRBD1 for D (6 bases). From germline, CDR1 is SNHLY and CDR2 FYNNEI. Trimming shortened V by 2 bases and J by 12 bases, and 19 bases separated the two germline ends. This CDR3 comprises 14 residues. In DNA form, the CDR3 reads TGTGCCAGCAGTGAAATAGGCCAGGGGCGCCCTAACACCTTC. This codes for CASSEIGQGRPNTF.

The CDR3 protein is CAWSDSGDQPQHF. CDR3 coding DNA: TGTGCCTGGAGTGACTCAGGGGATCAGCCCCAGCATTTT. J is TRBJ1-5 and V is TRBV30; D possibly corresponds to TRBD1 (6 bases). This CDR3 comprises 13 residues. The ends were cut back, 1 base at V and 5 bases at J, with 9 bases in the middle. Germline V gives CDR1 GTSNPN, CDR2 SVGIG (reference sequence).

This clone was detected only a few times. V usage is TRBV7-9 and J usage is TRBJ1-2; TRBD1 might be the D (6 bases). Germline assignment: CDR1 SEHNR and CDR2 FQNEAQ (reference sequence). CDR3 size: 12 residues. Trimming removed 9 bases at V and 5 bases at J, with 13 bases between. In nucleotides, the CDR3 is TGTGCCAGTACAGGGCGACCTTATGGCTACACCTTC. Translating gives CASTGRPYGYTF.

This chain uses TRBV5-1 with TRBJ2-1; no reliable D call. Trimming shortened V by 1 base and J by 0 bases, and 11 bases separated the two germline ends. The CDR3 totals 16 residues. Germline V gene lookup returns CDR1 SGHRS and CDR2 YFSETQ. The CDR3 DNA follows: TGCGCCAGCAGCTTGTCTTGGTCCAGCTCCTACAATGAGCAGTTCTTC. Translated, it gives CASSLSWSSSYNEQFF.

For the CDR3, the DNA is TGCAGCGTACAACAAAACACCGGGGAGCTGTTTTTT. Its protein product is CSVQQNTGELFF. J is TRBJ2-2 and V is TRBV29-1; D gene ambiguous. Trimming pared 6 bases from V and 2 bases from J, leaving 7 bases between. CDR1 is SQVTM and CDR2 is ANQGSEA in the germline V gene. The CDR3 has 12 residues.

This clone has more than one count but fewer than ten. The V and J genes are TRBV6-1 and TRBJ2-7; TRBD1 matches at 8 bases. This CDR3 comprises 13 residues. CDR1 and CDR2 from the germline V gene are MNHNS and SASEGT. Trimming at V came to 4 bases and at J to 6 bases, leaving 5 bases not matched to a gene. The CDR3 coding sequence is TGTGCCAGCAGTGGACAGGGGTGGGGCGAGCAGTACTTC. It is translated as CASSGQGWGEQYF.

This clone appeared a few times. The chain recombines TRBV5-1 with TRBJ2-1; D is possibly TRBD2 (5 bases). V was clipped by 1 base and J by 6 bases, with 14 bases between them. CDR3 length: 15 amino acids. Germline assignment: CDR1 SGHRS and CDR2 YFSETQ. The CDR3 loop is CASSLLATSLNEQFF. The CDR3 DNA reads TGCGCCAGCAGCTTGTTAGCGACGTCCCTCAATGAGCAGTTCTTC.

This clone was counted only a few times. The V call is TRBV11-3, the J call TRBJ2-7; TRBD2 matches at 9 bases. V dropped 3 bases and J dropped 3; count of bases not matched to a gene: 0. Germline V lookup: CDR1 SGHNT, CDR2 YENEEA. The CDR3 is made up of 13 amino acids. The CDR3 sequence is CASSLRGGYEQYF. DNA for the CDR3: TGTGCCAGCAGCTTGCGGGGGGGCTACGAGCAGTACTTC.